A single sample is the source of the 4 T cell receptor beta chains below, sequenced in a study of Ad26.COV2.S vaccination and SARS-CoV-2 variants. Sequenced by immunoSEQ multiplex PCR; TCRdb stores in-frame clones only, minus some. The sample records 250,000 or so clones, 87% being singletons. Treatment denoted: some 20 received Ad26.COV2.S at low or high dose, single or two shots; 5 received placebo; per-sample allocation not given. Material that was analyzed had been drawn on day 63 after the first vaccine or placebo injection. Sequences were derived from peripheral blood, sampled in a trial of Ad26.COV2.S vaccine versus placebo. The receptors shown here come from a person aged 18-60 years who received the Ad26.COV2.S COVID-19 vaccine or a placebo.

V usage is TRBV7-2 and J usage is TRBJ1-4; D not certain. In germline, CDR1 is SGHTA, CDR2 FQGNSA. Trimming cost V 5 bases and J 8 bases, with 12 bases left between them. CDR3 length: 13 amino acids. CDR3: CASSLGVREKLFF. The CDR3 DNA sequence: TGTGCCAGCAGCCTGGGAGTACGGGAAAAACTGTTTTTT.

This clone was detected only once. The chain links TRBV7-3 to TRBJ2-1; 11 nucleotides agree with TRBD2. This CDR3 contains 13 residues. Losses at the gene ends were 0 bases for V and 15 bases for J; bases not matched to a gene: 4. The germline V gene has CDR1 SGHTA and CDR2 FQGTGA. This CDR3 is CASSLTSGGALFF. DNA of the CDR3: TGTGCCAGCAGCTTAACTAGCGGGGGGGCCCTGTTCTTC.

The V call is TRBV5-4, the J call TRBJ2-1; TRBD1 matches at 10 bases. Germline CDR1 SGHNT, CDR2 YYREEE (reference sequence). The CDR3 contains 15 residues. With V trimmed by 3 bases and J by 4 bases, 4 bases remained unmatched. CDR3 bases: TGTGCCAGCAGCTCCAGGGGACAGGGGTACAATGAGCAGTTCTTC. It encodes CASSSRGQGYNEQFF.

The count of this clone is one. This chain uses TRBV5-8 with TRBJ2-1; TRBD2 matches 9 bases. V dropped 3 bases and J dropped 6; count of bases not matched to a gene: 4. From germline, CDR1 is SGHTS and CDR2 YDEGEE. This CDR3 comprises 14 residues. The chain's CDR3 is CASSWGLAPNEQFF. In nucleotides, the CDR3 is TGTGCCAGCAGCTGGGGACTAGCTCCCAATGAGCAGTTCTTC.